One sample yielded the 23 T cell receptor beta chains listed below, sequenced in a study of cytomegalovirus exposure and HLA in healthy donors (dated by TCRdb to 2016 to 2017). Library construction relied on the immunoSEQ multiplex PCR assay. For the multiplex PCR, a mixture combining 60 forward primers for TCR Vbeta segments and 13 reverse primers for TCR Jbeta segments was used. TCRdb retrieved this table from immuneACCESS and kept in-frame rearrangements only. Not all clones are present; in checked studies, unresolved V genes account for under half, and no reason is known for the remainder. The table for this sample lists around 150,000 clones; around 80% of them were counted only once. The top ten hold 1.9% of the sample. The sequencing sample was made of PBMCs. Receptors were obtained from a human donor in good health.

The V call is TRBV6-1, the J call TRBJ2-7, with TRBD1 identical over 7 bases. Germline V lookup: CDR1 MNHNS, CDR2 SASEGT. With 6 bases clipped from V and 2 bases from J, the junction kept 4 bases outside the gene matches. The CDR3 is 13 amino acids. CDR3 amino acids: CASRRDSPYEQYF. CDR3 sequence (DNA): TGTGCCAGCAGACGGGACAGTCCCTACGAGCAGTACTTC.

The chain links TRBV29-1 to TRBJ1-2, with 8 bases fitting TRBD1. The CDR3 is 15 amino acids. CDR1 is SQVTM, CDR2 ANQGSEA, per germline. The ends lost 1 base at V and 3 bases at J; junction bases unmatched: 7. The CDR3 DNA is TGCAGCGTTGAAGGTAGCAGGGGGCAATACTATGGCTACACCTTC. The encoded protein is CSVEGSRGQYYGYTF.

This rearrangement joins TRBV25-1 to TRBJ1-6; possible D gene TRBD1, 6 bases. The CDR3 has 16 residues. Germline V gene lookup returns CDR1 MGHDK and CDR2 SYGVNS. V lost 3 bases to trimming and J lost 8 bases, with 17 bases between them. CDR3 bases: TGTGCCAGCAGTGAGACCGTTTTGGGGGGGCATTCACCCCTCCACTTT. Translated, it gives CASSETVLGGHSPLHF. The full variable domain, completed using reference TRBV25-1 and TRBJ1-6, is EADIYQTPRYLVIGTGKKITLECSQTMGHDKMYWYQQDPGMELHLIHYSYGVNSTEKGDLSSESTVSRIRTEHFPLTLESARPSHTSQYLCASSETVLGGHSPLHFGNGTRLTVT.

The chain has TRBV27 and TRBJ1-6; 7 nucleotides align to TRBD1. CDR3 length: 15 amino acids. Germline V lookup: CDR1 MNHEY, CDR2 SMNVEV (reference sequence). The V and J ends lost 4 bases and 15 bases, in that order; junction bases with no gene match: 15. CDR3 residues: CASSSPPTGRNLLHF. CDR3 nucleotide sequence: TGTGCCAGCAGTTCGCCGCCGACAGGGAGGAATCTCCTCCACTTT.

Comments on this clone: This sample also contains other DNA sequences that code for the same CDR3. The chain links TRBV11-3 to TRBJ2-5; D is unresolved. The CDR3 length is 12 residues. CDR1 SGHNT and CDR2 YENEEA come from the germline V gene. V was pared by 1 base and J by 3 bases, with 3 bases between. This CDR3 reads CASSLVEETQYF. The CDR3 DNA follows: TGTGCCAGCAGCTTAGTAGAAGAGACCCAGTACTTC.

The chain links TRBV19 to TRBJ1-2; D is undetermined. V lost 5 bases and J 8 bases, leaving 12 bases between the germline ends. The CDR3 runs to 12 residues. The germline gives CDR1 LNHDA, CDR2 SQIVND (reference sequence). The CDR3 nucleotides are TGTGCCAGTAGTTCCCAGGTTCAAGGCTACACCTTC. As protein: CASSSQVQGYTF.

The V call is TRBV4-1, the J call TRBJ2-3; no clear D. Germline V gene data show CDR1 as MGHRA and CDR2 as YSYEKL. The CDR3 runs to 15 residues. The germline V and J ends were trimmed by 2 bases and 1 base, with 10 bases remaining between them. In nucleotides, the CDR3 is TGCGCCAGCAGCCAACATTGGTCAGGCACAGATACGCAGTATTTT. Its translation is CASSQHWSGTDTQYF.

The chain couples TRBV4-1 to TRBJ2-1; 8 bases map to TRBD2. The CDR3 is 17 residues long. Germline CDR1 and CDR2: MGHRA and YSYEKL. V shed 1 base and J 8 bases; nucleotides not matched to a gene: 13. DNA of the CDR3: TGCGCCAGCAGCCAAGGCCCCAGCGGGAGTCTTAAACATGAGCAGTTCTTC. It translates to CASSQGPSGSLKHEQFF.

The V and J genes are TRBV7-2 and TRBJ1-4; TRBD1 might be the D (6 bases). CDR3 length equals 17 residues. V was shortened by 5 bases and J by 5 bases, with 21 bases between the two germline ends. CDR1 and CDR2 (germline): SGHTA, FQGNSA. The CDR3 region is CASSVSPRGGGNEKLFF. CDR3 nucleotide sequence: TGTGCCAGCAGCGTCAGCCCGAGGGGGGGAGGAAATGAAAAACTGTTTTTT.

The gene calls are TRBV6-1 and TRBJ2-7, with 7 bases matching TRBD1. V was pared by 1 base and J by 2 bases, with 5 bases of the junction left unmatched. Per the germline V gene, CDR1 is MNHNS and CDR2 is SASEGT. The CDR3 has 15 amino acids. CDR3 coding DNA: TGTGCCAGCAGTGAAGGACAGGGCCTTCCCTACGAGCAGTACTTC. It specifies CASSEGQGLPYEQYF.

The V call is TRBV21-1, the J call TRBJ2-3; the table gives TRBD1 as D, unverified against the DNA. TRBV21-1 is a known pseudogene. This CDR3 comprises 16 residues. In nucleotides, the CDR3 is TGTGCCAGCAGCAAAACTTGGGACAGAAACACAGATACGCAGTATTTT. It is translated as CASSKTWDRNTDTQYF.

This clone occurred once. The rearrangement links TRBV6-1 to TRBJ2-7, with TRBD1 matching over 7 bases. With V trimmed by 5 bases and J by 3 bases, 4 bases remained unmatched. The germline gives CDR1 MNHNS, CDR2 SASEGT. The CDR3 runs to 13 residues. CDR3 DNA sequence: TGTGCCAGCAGTAAACAGGGGATCTACGAGCAGTACTTC. Translating gives CASSKQGIYEQYF.

The rearrangement links TRBV5-1 to TRBJ2-5; 8 bases match TRBD2. Unmatched junction bases numbered 6, after V lost 0 bases and J lost 2 bases. The CDR3 consists of 16 residues. CDR1 is SGHRS and CDR2 is YFSETQ in the germline V gene. The DNA of the CDR3 is TGCGCCAGCAGCTTGGGCACTAGCGGAAAGCAAGAGACCCAGTACTTC. Translated: CASSLGTSGKQETQYF.

Points on this clone: Other DNA variants within this sample encode the same CDR3. The chain uses TRBV6-5 and TRBJ1-2; D remains ambiguous. The germline CDR1 and CDR2 sequences are MNHEY and SVGAGI. This CDR3 spans 13 amino acids. The V and J ends lost 0 bases and 4 bases respectively, with 6 bases between them. The CDR3 spells CASSYSAGYGYTF. In nucleotides, the CDR3 is TGTGCCAGCAGTTACTCTGCAGGCTATGGCTACACCTTC.

The J gene is TRBJ1-2, the V gene TRBV5-3, with 10 bases that match TRBD1. TRBV5-3 is an ORF for which the function is uncertain. The CDR3 spans 16 residues. Losses at the gene ends were 1 base for V and 2 bases for J; bases not matched to a gene: 5. CDR3 loop: CARSLIAGQGNYGYTF. DNA of the CDR3: TGTGCCAGAAGCTTGATAGCGGGACAGGGGAACTATGGCTACACCTTC.

The V gene is TRBV4-1, the J gene TRBJ2-5, with D hard to call. Germline-derived CDR1 and CDR2 are MGHRA and YSYEKL. The CDR3 runs to 16 residues. Trimming shortened V by 0 bases and J by 2 bases, and 13 bases separated the two germline ends. CDR3: CASSQDLGSAQETQYF. Written as DNA, the CDR3 is TGCGCCAGCAGCCAAGATCTCGGGTCAGCTCAAGAGACCCAGTACTTC.

Worth noting for this clone: Sequence at one end of the junction differs from germline and may be a read error. The CDR3 sequence: CASSWADTQYF. DNA of the CDR3: TGTGCTAGCAGCTGGGCGGATACGCAGTATTTT. The gene calls are TRBV7-7 and TRBJ2-3; D is undetermined. Germline loops: CDR1 SSHAT, CDR2 FNYEAQ (reference sequence). The CDR3 is made up of 11 amino acids.

This chain connects TRBV28 to TRBJ2-7; 9 bases are shared with TRBD1. This CDR3 is 17 amino acids long. The germline V gene has CDR1 MDHEN and CDR2 SYDVKM. The junction had 13 bases not matched to a gene; V was cut back by 5 bases and J by 2 bases. CDR3 nucleotides: TGTGCCAGCAGTCCGCCGGGACAGGGCACACTTACCTACGAGCAGTACTTC. Amino acid sequence: CASSPPGQGTLTYEQYF.

The J gene is TRBJ1-5, the V gene TRBV5-8; D might be TRBD1 (6 bases). Germline assignment: CDR1 SGHTS and CDR2 YDEGEE. The V and J ends lost 1 base and 4 bases respectively, with 12 bases between them. The CDR3 loop spans 15 amino acids. In nucleotides, the CDR3 is TGTGCCAGCAGCTTGTTATACAGGGATAATCAGCCCCAGCATTTT. This encodes CASSLLYRDNQPQHF.

A single count supports this clone. The CDR3 reads CASSLPASGGAGELFF. The CDR3 DNA reads TGTGCCAGCAGTTTACCGGCTAGCGGGGGGGCCGGGGAGCTGTTTTTT. The gene calls are TRBV27 and TRBJ2-2; 12 bases match TRBD2. Losses at the gene ends were 2 bases for V and 6 bases for J; bases not matched to a gene: 4. Germline loops: CDR1 MNHEY, CDR2 SMNVEV (reference sequence). The CDR3 length is 16 residues.

The V and J genes are TRBV7-6 and TRBJ1-5, with no clear D. Deletions cut 1 base from V and 4 bases from J, with 17 bases between. This CDR3 region has 17 residues. The V gene's germline CDR1 is SGHVS and CDR2 FNYEAQ. The CDR3 reads CASSLGRVVKSNQPQHF. Here the CDR3 DNA reads TGTGCCAGCAGCTTAGGAAGAGTGGTGAAGAGTAATCAGCCCCAGCATTTT.

The chain carries TRBV11-2 and TRBJ1-1; the D is unclear. The CDR3 loop spans 13 amino acids. Germline loops: CDR1 SGHAT, CDR2 FQNNGV. Trimming shortened V by 4 bases and J by 8 bases, and 14 bases separated the two germline ends. In nucleotides, the CDR3 is TGTGCCAGCAGCTCAGATGTGGGCAGAGAAGCTTTCTTT. It encodes CASSSDVGREAFF.

The CDR3 coding sequence is TGTGCCAGCAGTTATAGGGCGGGGGACACTGAAGCTTTCTTT. Its translation is CASSYRAGDTEAFF. The rearrangement links TRBV6-6 to TRBJ1-1; D might be TRBD1 (5 bases). Trimming took off 3 bases at V and 3 bases at J, with 11 bases between the two ends. CDR3 length: 14 amino acids. Looked up from germline, CDR1 is MNHNY and CDR2 is SVGAGI (reference sequence).